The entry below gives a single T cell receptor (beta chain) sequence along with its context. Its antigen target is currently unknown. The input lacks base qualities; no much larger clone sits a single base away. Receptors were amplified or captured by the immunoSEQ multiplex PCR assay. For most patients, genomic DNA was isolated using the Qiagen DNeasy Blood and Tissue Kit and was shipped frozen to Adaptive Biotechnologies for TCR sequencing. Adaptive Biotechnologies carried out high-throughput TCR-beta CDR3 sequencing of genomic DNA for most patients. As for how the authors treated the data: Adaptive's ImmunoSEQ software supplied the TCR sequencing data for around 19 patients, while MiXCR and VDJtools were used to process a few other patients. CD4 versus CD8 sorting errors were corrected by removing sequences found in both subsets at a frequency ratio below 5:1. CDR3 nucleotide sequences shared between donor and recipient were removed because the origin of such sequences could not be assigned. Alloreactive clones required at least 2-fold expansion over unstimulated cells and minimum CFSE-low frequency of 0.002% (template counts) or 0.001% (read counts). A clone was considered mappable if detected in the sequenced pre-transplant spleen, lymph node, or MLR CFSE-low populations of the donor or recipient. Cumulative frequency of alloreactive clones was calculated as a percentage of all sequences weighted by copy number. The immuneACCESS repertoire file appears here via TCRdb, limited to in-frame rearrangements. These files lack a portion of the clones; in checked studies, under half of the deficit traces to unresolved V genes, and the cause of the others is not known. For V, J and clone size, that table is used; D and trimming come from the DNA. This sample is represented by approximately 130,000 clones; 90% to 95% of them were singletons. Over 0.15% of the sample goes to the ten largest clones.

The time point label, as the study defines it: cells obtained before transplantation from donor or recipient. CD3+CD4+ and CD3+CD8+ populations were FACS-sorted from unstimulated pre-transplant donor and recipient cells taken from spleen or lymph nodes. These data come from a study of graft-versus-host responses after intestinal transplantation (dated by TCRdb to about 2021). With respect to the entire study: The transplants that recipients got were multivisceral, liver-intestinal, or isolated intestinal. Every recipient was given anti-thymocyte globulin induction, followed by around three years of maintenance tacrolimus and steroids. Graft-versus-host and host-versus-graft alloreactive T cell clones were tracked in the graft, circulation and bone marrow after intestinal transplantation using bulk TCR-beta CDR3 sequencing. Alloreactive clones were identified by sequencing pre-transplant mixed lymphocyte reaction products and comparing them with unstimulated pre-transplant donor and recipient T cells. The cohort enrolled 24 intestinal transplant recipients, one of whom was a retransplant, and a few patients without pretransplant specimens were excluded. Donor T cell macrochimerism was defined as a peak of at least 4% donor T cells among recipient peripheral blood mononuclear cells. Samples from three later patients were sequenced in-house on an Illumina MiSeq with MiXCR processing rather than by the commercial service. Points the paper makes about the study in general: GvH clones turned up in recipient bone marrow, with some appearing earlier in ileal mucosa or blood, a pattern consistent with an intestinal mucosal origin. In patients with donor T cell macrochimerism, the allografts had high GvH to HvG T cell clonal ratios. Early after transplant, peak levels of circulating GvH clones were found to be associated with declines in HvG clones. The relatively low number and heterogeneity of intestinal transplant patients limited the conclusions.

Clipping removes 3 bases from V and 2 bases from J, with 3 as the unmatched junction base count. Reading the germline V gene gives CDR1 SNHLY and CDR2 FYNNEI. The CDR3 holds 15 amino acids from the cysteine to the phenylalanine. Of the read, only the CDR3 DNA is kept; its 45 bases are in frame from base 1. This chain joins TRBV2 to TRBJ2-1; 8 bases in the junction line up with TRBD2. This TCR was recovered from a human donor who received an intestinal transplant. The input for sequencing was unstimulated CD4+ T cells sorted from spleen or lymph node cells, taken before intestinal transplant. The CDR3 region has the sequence CASSDPGLAYNEQFF. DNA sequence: TGTGCCAGCAGTGACCCGGGACTAGCCTACAATGAGCAGTTCTTC.